This T cell receptor (beta chain) was documented in a study of blood T cell repertoires in COVID-19. As for the study in general: Acute and convalescent COVID-19 specimens originated in the United States, Italy and Spain. The analysed material was cDNA or gDNA that came from T cells, B-cell-depleted T cells, or PBMCs.

V was clipped by 4 bases and J by 5 bases, with 7 bases between them. The CDR3 is 12 amino acids. Germline CDR1 KGHSY, CDR2 FQNENV. By its share, this clone is medium-sized. In the original workflow: Reference gene primers were amplified, and this amplification served to estimate nucleated cell counts. Profiled with immunoSEQ multiplex PCR; TCRdb holds only in-frame clones, not every one. The DNA was the basis for D and trimming; V, J and clone size are from that table. The sample has more than 150,000 clones; about 80% are singletons. V and J are TRBV16 and TRBJ2-3; D unclear. The clonotype comes from a human donor in a cohort sampled during active COVID-19. The sequenced sample was peripheral blood. The CDR3 loop reads CASSPNRDTQYF. The CDR3 DNA reads TGTGCCAGCAGCCCCAATAGAGATACGCAGTATTTT.